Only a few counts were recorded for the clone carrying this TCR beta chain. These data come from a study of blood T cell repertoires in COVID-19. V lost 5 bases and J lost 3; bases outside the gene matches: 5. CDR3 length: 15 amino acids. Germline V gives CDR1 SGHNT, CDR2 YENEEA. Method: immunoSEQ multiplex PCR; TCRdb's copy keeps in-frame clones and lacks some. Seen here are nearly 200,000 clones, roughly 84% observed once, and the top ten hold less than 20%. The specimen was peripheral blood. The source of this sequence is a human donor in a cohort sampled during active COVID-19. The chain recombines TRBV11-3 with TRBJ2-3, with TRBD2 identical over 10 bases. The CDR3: CASSLSGGQTDTQYF. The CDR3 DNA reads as TGTGCCAGCAGCCTTAGCGGGGGGCAAACAGATACGCAGTATTTT.